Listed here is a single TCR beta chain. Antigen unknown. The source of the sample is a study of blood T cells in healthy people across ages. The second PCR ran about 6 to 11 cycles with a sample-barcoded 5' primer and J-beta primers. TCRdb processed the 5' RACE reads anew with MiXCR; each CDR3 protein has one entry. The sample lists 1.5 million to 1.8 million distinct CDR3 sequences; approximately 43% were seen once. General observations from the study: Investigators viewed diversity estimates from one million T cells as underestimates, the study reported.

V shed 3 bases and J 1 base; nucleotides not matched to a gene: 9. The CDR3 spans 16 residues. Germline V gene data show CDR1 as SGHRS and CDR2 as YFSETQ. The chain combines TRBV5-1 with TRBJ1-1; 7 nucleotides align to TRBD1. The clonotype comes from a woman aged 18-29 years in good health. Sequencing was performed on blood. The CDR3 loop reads CASSWGTVPQNTEAFF. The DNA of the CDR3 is TGCGCCAGCAGCTGGGGGACAGTCCCTCAGAACACTGAAGCTTTCTTT.